This T cell receptor (beta chain) was captured by sequencing in a study of T cell changes during pregnancy in multiple sclerosis. This clone appeared once. Some clones are missing from TCRdb's copy, which holds only in-frame ones; the method was immunoSEQ multiplex PCR. Of approximately 87,000 clones listed, about 89% are singletons. The V gene end was trimmed by 3 bases and the J gene end by 7 bases; junction bases not matched to a gene: 6. Germline V gives CDR1 KGHSH, CDR2 LQKENI. The CDR3 extends over 14 amino acids. This clonotype originated in a female donor with multiple sclerosis, enrolled in a pregnancy study. This specimen consisted of CD4+ T cells from peripheral blood mononuclear cells, obtained in the second trimester of pregnancy. The J gene is TRBJ1-2, the V gene TRBV18, with TRBD1 matching 9 bases. The CDR3 loop reads CASSPLGQGFGYTF. Written as DNA, the CDR3 is TGTGCCAGCTCACCCCTTGGACAGGGGTTTGGCTACACCTTC.